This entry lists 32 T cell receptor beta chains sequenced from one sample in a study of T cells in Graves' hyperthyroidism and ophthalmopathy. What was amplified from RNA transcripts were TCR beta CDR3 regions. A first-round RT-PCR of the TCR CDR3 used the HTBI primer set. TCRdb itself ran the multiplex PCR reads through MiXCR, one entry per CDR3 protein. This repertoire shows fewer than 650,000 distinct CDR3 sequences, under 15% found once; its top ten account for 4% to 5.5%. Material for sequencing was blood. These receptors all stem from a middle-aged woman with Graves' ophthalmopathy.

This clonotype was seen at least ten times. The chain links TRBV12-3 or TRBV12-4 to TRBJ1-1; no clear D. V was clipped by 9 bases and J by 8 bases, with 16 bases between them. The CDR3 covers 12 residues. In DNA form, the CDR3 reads TGTGCCAGTACTAAGGCTAGGACCGAAGCTTTCTTT. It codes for CASTKARTEAFF.

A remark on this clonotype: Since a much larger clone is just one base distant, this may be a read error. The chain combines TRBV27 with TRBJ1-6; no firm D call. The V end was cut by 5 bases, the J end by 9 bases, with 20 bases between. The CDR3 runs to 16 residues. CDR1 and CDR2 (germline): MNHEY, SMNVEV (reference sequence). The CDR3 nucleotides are TGTGCCAGCAGTAGCGACGGATTAGGCAGCGGTTCACCCCTCCACTTT. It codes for CASSSDGLGSGSPLHF.

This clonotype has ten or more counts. The CDR3 protein is CAISPGQYNEQFF. CDR3 nucleotide sequence: TGTGCCATCAGCCCGGGACAGTACAATGAGCAGTTCTTC. The J gene is TRBJ2-1, the V gene TRBV10-3, with 7 nucleotides matching TRBD1. This CDR3 spans 13 amino acids. Germline assignment: CDR1 ENHRY and CDR2 SYGVKD. The junction had 3 bases not matched to a gene; V was cut back by 6 bases and J by 4 bases.

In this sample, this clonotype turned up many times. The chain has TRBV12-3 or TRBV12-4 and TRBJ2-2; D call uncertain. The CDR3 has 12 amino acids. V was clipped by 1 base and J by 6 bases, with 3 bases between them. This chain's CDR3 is CASSLEAGELFF. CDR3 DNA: TGTGCCAGCAGTTTAGAGGCCGGGGAGCTGTTTTTT.

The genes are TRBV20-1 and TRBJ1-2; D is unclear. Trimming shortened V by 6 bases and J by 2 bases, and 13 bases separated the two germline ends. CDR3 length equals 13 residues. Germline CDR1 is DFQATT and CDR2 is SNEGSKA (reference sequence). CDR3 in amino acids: CSAQPPRNYGYTF. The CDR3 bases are TGCAGTGCGCAACCACCACGGAACTATGGCTACACCTTC.

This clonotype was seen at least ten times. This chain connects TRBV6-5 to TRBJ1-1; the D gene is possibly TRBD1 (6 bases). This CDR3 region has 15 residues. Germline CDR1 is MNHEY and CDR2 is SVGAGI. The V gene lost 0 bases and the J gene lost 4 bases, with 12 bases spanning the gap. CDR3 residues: CASSYSTGGSTEAFF. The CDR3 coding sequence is TGTGCCAGCAGTTACTCGACTGGGGGCTCCACTGAAGCTTTCTTT.

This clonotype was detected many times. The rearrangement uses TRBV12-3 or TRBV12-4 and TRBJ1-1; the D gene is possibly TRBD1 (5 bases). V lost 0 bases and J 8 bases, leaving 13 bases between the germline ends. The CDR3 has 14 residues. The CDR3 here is CASSLAYTGAEAFF. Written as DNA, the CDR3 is TGTGCCAGCAGTTTAGCGTATACAGGTGCGGAAGCTTTCTTT.

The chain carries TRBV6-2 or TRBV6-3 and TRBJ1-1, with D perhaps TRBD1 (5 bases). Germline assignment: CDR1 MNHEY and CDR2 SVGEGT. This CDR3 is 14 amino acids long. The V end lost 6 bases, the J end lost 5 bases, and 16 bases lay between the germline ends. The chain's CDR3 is CASRPGGSKTEAFF. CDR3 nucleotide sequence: TGTGCCAGCAGGCCCGGGGGGAGTAAAACTGAAGCTTTCTTT.

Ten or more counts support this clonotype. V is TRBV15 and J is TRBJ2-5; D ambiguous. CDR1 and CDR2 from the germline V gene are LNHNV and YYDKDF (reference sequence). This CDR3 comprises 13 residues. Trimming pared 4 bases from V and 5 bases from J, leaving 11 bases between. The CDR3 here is CATSTGAGETQYF. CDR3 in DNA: TGTGCCACCAGCACTGGAGCCGGGGAGACCCAGTACTTC.

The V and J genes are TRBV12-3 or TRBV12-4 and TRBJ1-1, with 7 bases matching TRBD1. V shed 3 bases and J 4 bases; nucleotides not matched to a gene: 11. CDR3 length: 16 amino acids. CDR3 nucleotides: TGTGCCAGCAGTTTGGAGGGGGGGACAGTCAGCACTGAAGCTTTCTTT. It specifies CASSLEGGTVSTEAFF.

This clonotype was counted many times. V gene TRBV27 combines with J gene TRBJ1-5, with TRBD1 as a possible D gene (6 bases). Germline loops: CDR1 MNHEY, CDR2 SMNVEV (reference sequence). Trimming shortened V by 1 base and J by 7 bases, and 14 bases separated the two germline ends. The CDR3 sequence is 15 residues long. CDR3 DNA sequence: TGTGCCAGCAGTTTATTAGGGGGTCTGAGGCAGCCCCAGCATTTT. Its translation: CASSLLGGLRQPQHF.

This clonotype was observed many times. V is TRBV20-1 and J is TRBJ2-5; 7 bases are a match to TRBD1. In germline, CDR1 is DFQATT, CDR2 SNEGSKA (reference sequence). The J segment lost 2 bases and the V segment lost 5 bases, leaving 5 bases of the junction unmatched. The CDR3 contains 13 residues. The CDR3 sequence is CSASPGGQETQYF. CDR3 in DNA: TGCAGTGCTTCCCCAGGGGGTCAAGAGACCCAGTACTTC.

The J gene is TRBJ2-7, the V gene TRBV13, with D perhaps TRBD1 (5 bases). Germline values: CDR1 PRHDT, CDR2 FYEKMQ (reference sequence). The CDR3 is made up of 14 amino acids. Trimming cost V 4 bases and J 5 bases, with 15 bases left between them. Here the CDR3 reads CASSSRGLSDEQYF. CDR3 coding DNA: TGTGCCAGCAGCTCTAGGGGTCTGAGCGACGAGCAGTACTTC. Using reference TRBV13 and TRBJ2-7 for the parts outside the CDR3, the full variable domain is AAGVIQSPRHLIKEKRETATLKCYPIPRHDTVYWYQQGPGQDPQFLISFYEKMQSDKGSIPDRFSAQQFSDYHSELNMSSLELGDSALYFCASSSRGLSDEQYFGPGTRLTVT.

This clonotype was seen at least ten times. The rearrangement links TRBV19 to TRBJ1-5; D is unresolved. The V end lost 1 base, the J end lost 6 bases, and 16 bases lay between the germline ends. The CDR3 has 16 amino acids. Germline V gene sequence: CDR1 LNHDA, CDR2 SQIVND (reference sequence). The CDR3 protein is CASSIGRGSVTQPQHF. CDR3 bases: TGTGCCAGTAGTATAGGGCGAGGCAGTGTGACTCAGCCCCAGCATTTT.

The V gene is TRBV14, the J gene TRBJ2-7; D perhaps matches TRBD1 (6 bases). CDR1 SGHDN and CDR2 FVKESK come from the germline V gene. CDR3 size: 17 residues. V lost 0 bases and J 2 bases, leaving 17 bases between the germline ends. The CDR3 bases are TGTGCCAGCAGCCAAGATTCGGTGGGGGCGTGGACCTACGAGCAGTACTTC. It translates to CASSQDSVGAWTYEQYF.

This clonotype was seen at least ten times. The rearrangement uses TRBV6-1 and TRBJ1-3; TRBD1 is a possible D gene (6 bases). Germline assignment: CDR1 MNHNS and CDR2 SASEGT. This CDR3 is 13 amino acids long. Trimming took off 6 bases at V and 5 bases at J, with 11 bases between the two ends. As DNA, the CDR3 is TGTGCCAGCAGGGACAGCGATAGAAACACCATATATTTT. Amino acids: CASRDSDRNTIYF.

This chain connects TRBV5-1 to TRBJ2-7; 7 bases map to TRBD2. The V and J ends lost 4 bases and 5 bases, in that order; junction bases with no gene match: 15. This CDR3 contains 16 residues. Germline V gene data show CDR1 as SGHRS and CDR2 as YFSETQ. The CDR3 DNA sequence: TGCGCCAGCAGCGCGGGGGAGCCGGGACTAACGGACGAGCAGTACTTC. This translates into CASSAGEPGLTDEQYF.

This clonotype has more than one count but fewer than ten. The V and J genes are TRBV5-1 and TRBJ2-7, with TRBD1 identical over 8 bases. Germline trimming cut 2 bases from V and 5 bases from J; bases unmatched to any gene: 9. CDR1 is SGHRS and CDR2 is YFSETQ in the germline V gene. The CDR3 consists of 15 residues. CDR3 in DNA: TGCGCCAGCAGCTTATCCGGACAGGGCCTCAACGAGCAGTACTTC. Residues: CASSLSGQGLNEQYF.

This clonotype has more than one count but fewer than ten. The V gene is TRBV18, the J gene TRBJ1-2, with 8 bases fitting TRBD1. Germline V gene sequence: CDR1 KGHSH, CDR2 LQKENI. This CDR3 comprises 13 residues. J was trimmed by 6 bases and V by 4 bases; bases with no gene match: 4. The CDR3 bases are TGTGCCAGCTCACGGACAGGGATCGATGGCTACACCTTC. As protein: CASSRTGIDGYTF.

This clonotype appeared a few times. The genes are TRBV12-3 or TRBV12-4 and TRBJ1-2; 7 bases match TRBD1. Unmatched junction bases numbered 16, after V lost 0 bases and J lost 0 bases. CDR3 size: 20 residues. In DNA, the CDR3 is TGTGCCAGCAGTTTAGCGGGTGGAAGGGGGCAGGCCCCGTCTAACTATGGCTACACCTTC. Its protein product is CASSLAGGRGQAPSNYGYTF.

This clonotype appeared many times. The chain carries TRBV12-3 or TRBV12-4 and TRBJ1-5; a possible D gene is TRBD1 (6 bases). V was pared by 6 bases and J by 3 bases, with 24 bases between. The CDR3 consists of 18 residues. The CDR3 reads CASSRFGQLKANNQPQHF. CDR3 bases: TGTGCCAGCAGCCGATTCGGACAGCTCAAAGCTAACAATCAGCCCCAGCATTTT.

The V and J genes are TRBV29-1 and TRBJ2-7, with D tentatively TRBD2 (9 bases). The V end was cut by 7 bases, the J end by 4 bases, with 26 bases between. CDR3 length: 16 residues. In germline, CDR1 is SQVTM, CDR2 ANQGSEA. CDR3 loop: CSGQGSRTSAVYEQYF. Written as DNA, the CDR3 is TGCAGCGGACAGGGGTCCCGGACTAGCGCTGTATACGAGCAGTACTTC.

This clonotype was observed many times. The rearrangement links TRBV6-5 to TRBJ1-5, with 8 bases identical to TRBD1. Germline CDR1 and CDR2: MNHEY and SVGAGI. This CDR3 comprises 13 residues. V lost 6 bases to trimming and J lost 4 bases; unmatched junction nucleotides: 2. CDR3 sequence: CASRTGDNQPQHF. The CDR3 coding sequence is TGTGCCAGCAGGACAGGGGATAATCAGCCCCAGCATTTT.

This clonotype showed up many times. CDR3 in DNA: TGTGCCAGCAGCTTCAGGGCGGATGGGGCCAACGTCCTGACTTTC. This gives the protein CASSFRADGANVLTF. This chain joins TRBV5-5 and TRBJ2-6; a weak D match, TRBD1 (5 bases). The germline gives CDR1 SGHKS, CDR2 YYEKEE (reference sequence). V was pared by 2 bases and J by 3 bases, with 9 bases between. This CDR3 is 15 amino acids long.

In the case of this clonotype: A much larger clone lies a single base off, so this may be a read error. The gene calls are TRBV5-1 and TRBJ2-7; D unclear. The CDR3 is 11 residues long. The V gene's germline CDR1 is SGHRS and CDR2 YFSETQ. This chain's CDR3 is CASGENYKQYF. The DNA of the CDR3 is TGCGCCAGCGGGGAAAACTACAAGCAGTACTTC.

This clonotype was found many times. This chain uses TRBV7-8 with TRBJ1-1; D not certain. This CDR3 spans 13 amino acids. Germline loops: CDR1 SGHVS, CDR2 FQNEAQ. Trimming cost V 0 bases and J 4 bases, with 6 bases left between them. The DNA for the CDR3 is TGTGCCAGCAGCTTAGCGAGCCGCACTGAAGCTTTCTTT. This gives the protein CASSLASRTEAFF.

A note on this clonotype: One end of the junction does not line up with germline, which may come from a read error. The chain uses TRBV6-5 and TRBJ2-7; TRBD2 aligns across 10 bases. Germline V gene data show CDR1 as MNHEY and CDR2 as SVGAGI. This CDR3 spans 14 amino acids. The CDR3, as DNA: TGTGCCAGCAGTTCTAGCGGGAGTTACGACGAGCAGCACTTC. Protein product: CASSSSGSYDEQHF.

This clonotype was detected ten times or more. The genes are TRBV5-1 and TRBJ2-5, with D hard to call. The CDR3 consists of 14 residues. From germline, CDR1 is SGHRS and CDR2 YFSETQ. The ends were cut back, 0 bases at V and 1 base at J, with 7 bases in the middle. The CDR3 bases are TGCGCCAGCAGCTTGGACAGAAGCCAAGAGACCCAGTACTTC. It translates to CASSLDRSQETQYF.

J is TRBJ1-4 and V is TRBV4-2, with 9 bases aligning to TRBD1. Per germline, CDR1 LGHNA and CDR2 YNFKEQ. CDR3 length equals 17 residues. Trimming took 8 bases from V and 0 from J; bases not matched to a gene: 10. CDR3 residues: CASSRTGARATNEKLFF. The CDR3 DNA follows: TGTGCCAGCTCCAGGACAGGGGCTCGGGCAACTAATGAAAAACTGTTTTTT.

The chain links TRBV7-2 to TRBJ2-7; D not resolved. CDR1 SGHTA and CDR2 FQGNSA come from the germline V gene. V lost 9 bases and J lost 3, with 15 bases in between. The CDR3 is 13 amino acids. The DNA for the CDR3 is TGTGCCAGTAGTATTGAGTCGGGCTACGAGCAGTACTTC. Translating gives CASSIESGYEQYF.

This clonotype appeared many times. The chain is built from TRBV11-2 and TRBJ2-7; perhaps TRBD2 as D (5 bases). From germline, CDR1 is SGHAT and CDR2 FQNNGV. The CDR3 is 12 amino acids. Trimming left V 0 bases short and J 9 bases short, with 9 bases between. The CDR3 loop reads CASSLDEGPQYF. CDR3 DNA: TGTGCCAGCAGCTTAGATGAGGGTCCGCAGTACTTC. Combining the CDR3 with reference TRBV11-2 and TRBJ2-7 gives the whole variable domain EAGVAQSPRYKIIEKRQSVAFWCNPISGHATLYWYQQILGQGPKLLIQFQNNGVVDDSQLPKDRFSAERLKGVDSTLKIQPAKLEDSAVYLCASSLDEGPQYFGPGTRLTVT.

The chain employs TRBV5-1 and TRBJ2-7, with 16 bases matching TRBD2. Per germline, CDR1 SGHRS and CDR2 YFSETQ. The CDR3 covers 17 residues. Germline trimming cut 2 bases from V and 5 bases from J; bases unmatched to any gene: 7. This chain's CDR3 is CASSLPGLAGGPDEQYF. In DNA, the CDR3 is TGCGCCAGCAGCTTACCGGGACTAGCGGGAGGGCCGGACGAGCAGTACTTC.